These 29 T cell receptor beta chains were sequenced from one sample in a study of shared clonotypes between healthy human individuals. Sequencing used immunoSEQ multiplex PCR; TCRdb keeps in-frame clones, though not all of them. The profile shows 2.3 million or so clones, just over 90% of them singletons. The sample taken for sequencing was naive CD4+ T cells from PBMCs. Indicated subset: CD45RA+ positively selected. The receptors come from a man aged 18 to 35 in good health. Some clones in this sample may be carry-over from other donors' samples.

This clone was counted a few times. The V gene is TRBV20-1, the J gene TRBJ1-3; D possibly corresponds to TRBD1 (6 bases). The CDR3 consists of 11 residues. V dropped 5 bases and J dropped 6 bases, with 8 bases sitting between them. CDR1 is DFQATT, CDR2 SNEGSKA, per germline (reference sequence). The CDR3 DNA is TGCAGTGCTTGGGGGGCAAACACCATATATTTT. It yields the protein CSAWGANTIYF.

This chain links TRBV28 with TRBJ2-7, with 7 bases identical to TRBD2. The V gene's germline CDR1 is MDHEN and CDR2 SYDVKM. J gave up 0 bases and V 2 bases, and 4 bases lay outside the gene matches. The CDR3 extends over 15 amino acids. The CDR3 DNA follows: TGTGCCAGCAGTTTACGCGGGGGTCTCTCCTACGAGCAGTACTTC. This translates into CASSLRGGLSYEQYF. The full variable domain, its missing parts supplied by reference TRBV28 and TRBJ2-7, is DVKVTQSSRYLVKRTGEKVFLECVQDMDHENMFWYRQDPGLGLRLIYFSYDVKMKEKGDIPEGYSVSREKKERFSLILESASTNQTSMYLCASSLRGGLSYEQYFGPGTRLTVT.

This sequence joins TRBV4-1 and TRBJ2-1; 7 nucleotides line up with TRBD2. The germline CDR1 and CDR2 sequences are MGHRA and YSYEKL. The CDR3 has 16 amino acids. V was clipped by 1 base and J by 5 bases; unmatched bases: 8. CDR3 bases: TGCGCCAGCAGCCAAGTCAGCGGGACCCTCCACAATGAGCAGTTCTTC. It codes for CASSQVSGTLHNEQFF.

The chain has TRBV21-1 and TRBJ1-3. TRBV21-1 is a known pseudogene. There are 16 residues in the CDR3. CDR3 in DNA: TGTGCCAGCAGCAAGGGAGGGGGAGGCTCTGGAAACACCATATATTTT. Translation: CASSKGGGGSGNTIYF.

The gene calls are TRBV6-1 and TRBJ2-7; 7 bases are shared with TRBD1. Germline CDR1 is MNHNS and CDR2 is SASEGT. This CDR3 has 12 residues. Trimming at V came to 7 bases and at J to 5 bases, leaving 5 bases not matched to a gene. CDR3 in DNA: TGTGCCAGCACTAAGGGGGCGGACGAGCAGTACTTC. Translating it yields CASTKGADEQYF.

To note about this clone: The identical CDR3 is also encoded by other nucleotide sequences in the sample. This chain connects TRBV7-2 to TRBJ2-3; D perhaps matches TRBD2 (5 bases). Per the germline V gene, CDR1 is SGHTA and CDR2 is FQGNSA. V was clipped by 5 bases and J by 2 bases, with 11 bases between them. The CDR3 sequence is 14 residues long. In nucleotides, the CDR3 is TGTGCCAGCAGCCCAGGCGGGTCCACAGATACGCAGTATTTT. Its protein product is CASSPGGSTDTQYF.

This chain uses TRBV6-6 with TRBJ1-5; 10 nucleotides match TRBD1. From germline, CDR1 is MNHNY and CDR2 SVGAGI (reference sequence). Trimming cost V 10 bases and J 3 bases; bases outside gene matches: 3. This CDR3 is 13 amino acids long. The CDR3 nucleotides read TGTGCCATGGGGACAGGGGACAATCAGCCCCAGCATTTT. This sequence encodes CAMGTGDNQPQHF.

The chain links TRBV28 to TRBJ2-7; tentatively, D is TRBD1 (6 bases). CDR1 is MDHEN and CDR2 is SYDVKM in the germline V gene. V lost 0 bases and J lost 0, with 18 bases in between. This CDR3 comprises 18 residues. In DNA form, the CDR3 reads TGTGCCAGCAGTTTATGGCCTGGTGGTCAGGGGAGCTCCTACGAGCAGTACTTC. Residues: CASSLWPGGQGSSYEQYF.

For the CDR3, the DNA is TGTGCCAGCAGAACGGCCAGCTCCTACGAGCAGTACTTC. This sequence encodes CASRTASSYEQYF. This chain uses TRBV6-1 with TRBJ2-7; D is unresolved. The germline V gene encodes CDR1 MNHNS and CDR2 SASEGT. Between the trimmed V and J ends, which lost 6 bases and 0 bases, there was a span of 9 bases. This CDR3 spans 13 amino acids.

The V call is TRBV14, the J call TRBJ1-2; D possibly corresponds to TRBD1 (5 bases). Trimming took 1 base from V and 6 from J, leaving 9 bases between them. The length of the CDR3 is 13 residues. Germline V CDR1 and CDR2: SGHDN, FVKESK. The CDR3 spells CASSQAGTDGYTF. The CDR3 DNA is TGTGCCAGCAGCCAAGCAGGGACGGATGGCTACACCTTC.

In nucleotides, the CDR3 is TGTGCCAGCAGAACGACCCTAGCTAATGAAAAACTGTTTTTT. Amino acid sequence: CASRTTLANEKLFF. The chain is built from TRBV4-2 and TRBJ1-4; D gene unclear. V was shortened by 6 bases and J by 3 bases, with 11 bases between the two germline ends. Per germline, CDR1 LGHNA and CDR2 YNFKEQ. This CDR3 comprises 14 residues.

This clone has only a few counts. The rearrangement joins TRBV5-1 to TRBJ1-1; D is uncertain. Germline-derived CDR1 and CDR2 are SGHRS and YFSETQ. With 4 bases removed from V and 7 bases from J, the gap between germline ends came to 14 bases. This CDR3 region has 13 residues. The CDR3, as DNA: TGCGCCAGCAGCAAAGAAGAGAAAAATGAAGCTTTCTTT. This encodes CASSKEEKNEAFF.

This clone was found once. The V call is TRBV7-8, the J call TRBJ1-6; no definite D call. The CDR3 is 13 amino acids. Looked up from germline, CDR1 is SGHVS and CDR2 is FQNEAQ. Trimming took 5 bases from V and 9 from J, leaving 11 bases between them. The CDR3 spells CASSLPRGSPLHF. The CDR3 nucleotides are TGTGCCAGCAGCCTCCCCCGTGGTTCACCCCTCCACTTT.

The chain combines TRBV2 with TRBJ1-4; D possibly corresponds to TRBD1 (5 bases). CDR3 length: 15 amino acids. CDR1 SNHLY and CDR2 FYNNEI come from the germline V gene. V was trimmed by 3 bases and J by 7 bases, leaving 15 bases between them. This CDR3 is CASSDFRALSEKLFF. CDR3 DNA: TGTGCCAGCAGTGATTTCAGGGCTTTAAGTGAAAAACTGTTTTTT.

The CDR3: CASSLPPYSEQYF. Here the CDR3 DNA reads TGTGCCAGCAGTTTGCCCCCCTACAGCGAGCAGTACTTC. The chain links TRBV5-4 to TRBJ2-7; no clear D gene. Trimming cost V 5 bases and J 6 bases, with 15 bases left between them. This CDR3 has 13 residues. CDR1 and CDR2 from the germline V gene are SGHNT and YYREEE (reference sequence).

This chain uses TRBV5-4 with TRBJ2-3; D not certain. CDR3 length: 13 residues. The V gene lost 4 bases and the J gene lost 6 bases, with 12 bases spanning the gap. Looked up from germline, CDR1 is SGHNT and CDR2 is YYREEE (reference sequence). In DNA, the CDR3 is TGTGCCAGCAGCACGACTTTCCAGGATACGCAGTATTTT. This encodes CASSTTFQDTQYF.

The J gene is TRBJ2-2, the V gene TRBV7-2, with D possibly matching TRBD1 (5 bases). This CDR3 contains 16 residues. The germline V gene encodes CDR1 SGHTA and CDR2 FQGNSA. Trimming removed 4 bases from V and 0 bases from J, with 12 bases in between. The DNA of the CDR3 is TGTGCCAGCAGCTCCCAAGGGGCGTCGAACACCGGGGAGCTGTTTTTT. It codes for CASSSQGASNTGELFF.

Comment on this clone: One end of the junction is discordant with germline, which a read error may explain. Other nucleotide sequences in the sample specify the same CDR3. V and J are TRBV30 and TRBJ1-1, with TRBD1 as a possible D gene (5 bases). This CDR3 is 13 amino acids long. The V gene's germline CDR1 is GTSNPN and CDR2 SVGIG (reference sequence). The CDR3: CAWSEGPETEAFF. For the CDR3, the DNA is TGTGCCTGGAGTGAGGGGCCGGAAACTGAGGCTTTCTTT. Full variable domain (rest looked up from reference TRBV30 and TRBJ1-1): SQTIHQWPATLVQPVGSPLSLECTVEGTSNPNLYWYRQAAGRGLQLLFYSVGIGQISSEVPQNLSASRPQDRQFILSSKKLLLSDSGFYLCAWSEGPETEAFFGQGTRLTVV.

Written as DNA, the CDR3 is TGTGCCAGCACCACCCGGGACAGGGAAGAGACCCAGTACTTC. Protein product: CASTTRDREETQYF. The chain combines TRBV21-1 with TRBJ2-5; the table's D call, TRBD1, was not checked against the DNA. TRBV21-1 is classified as a pseudogene. The CDR3 is 14 residues long.

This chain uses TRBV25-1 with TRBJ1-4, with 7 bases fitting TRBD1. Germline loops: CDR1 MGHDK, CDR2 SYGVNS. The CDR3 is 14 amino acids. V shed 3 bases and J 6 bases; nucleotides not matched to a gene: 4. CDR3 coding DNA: TGTGCCAGCAGTGAGTTCCAGGGGGATGAAAAACTGTTTTTT. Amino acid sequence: CASSEFQGDEKLFF.

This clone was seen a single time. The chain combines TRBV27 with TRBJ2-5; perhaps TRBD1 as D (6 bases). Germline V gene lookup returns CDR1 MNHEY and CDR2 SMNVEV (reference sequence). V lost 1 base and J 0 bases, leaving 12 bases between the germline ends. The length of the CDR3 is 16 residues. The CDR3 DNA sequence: TGTGCCAGCAGTTTATTGGGGGCGCAAAACCAAGAGACCCAGTACTTC. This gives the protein CASSLLGAQNQETQYF.

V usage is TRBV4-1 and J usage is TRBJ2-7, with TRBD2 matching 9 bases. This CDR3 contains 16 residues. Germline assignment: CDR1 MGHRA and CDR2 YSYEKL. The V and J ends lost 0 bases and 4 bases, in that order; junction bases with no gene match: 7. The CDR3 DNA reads TGCGCCAGCAGCCAAGATAGTTGGCGGGAGGGTTACGAGCAGTACTTC. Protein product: CASSQDSWREGYEQYF.

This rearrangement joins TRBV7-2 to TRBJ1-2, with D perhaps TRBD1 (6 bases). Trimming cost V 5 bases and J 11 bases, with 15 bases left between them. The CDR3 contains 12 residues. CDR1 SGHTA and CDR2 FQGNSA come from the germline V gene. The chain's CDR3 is CASSGTGMSYTF. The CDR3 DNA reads TGTGCCAGCAGCGGTACAGGGATGTCTTACACCTTC.

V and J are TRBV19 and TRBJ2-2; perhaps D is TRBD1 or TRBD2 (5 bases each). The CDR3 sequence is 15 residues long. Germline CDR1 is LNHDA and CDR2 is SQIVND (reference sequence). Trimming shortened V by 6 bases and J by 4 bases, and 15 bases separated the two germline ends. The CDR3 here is CASRTRDLRTGELFF. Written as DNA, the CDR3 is TGTGCCAGTAGGACCAGGGACCTCCGCACCGGGGAGCTGTTTTTT.

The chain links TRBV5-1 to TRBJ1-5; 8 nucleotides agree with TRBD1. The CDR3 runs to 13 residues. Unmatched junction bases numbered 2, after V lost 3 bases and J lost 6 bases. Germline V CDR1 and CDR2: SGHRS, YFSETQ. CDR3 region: CASSWTGFQPQHF. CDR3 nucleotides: TGCGCCAGCAGCTGGACAGGGTTTCAGCCCCAGCATTTT.

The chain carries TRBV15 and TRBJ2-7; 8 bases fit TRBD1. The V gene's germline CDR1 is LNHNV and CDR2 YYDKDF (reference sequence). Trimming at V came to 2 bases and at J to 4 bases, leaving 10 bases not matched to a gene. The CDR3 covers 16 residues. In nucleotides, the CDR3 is TGTGCCACCAGCAGATCTGACAGGGGTAAACTTTACGAGCAGTACTTC. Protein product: CATSRSDRGKLYEQYF. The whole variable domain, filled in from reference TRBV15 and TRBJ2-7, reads DAMVIQNPRYQVTQFGKPVTLSCSQTLNHNVMYWYQQKSSQAPKLLFHYYDKDFNNEADTPDNFQSRRPNTSFCFLDIRSPGLGDTAMYLCATSRSDRGKLYEQYFGPGTRLTVT.

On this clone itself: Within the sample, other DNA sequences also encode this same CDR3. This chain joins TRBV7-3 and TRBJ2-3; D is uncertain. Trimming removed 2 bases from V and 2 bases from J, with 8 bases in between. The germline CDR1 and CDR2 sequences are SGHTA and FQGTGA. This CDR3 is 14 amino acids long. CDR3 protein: CASSLRGITDTQYF. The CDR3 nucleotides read TGTGCCAGCAGCTTACGCGGAATCACAGATACGCAGTATTTT.

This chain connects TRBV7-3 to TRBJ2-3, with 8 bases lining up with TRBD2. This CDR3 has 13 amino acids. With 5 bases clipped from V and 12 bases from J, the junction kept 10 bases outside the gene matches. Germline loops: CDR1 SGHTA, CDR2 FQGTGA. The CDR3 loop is CASSPLPGRGQYF. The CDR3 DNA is TGTGCCAGCAGCCCCCTCCCCGGGAGGGGCCAGTATTTT.

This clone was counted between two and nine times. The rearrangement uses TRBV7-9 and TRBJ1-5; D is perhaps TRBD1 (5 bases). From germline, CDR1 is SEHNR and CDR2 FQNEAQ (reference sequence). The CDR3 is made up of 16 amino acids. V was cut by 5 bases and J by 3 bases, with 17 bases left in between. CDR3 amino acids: CASSPLWGTNNQPQHF. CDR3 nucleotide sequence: TGTGCCAGCAGCCCCCTCTGGGGGACCAACAATCAGCCCCAGCATTTT.